The present T cell receptor beta chain was sequenced within a study of OX40 agonist ivuxolimab in advanced cancers. Some background on the complete study: Ivuxolimab was an agonistic, fully human IgG2 monoclonal antibody directed against OX40 (CD134), a costimulatory receptor. Intravenous ivuxolimab was administered to patients every 2 weeks at six dose levels: 0.01, 0.1, 0.3, 1.5, 3 and 10 mg/kg. Of the 50 to 55 patients in dose escalation, about 20 had hepatocellular carcinoma, roughly 15 had melanoma, 9 had renal cell carcinoma and 9 had head and neck cancer. In the dose-escalation cohort, approximately 80% of patients were male, and the mean age was roughly 60 years with a range of about 20 to 90. Patients were allowed to have had prior anti-PD-1, anti-PD-L1 or anti-CTLA-4 therapy, and approximately 40% of the dose-escalation patients had been treated with checkpoint inhibitors. Partial responses occurred in three dose-escalation patients: two with cutaneous melanoma and one with hepatocellular carcinoma. Peripheral TCRbeta sequencing aimed to test whether ivuxolimab altered TCR sequence diversity and caused clonal T-cell expansion. The monotherapy dose-escalation portion (N ≈ 50 patients) of the phase I ivuxolimab trial is reported in the paper. Study-wide findings and limitations: At doses of 0.1 to 3.0 mg/kg, clonal expansion of both CD4+ and CD8+ blood T cells was observed from baseline to week 6. Low levels of normalized T-cell clonal expansion were also seen in some patients who did not respond. After ivuxolimab, expanded clones were on average more numerous among CD8+ T cells than among CD4+ T cells. The antigen specificity of the peripheral T cells that underwent clonal expansion was not determined. In partial responders in the 0.1-3.0 mg/kg groups, normalized peripheral clonal expansion was found to be among the lowest, especially among CD8+ T cells.

The CDR3 numbers 15 residues from cysteine through phenylalanine. Kept here is only the CDR3 DNA, which spans 45 bases and is read in frame from base 1. Trimming accounts for 4 bases at V and 7 bases at J, while the number of junction bases matched to no gene is 7. CDR1 and CDR2, looked up from the germline V gene, are SNHLY and FYNNEI. Only one count was recorded for this clone. Its antigen is not yet known. No much larger clonotype is one base removed from it; base qualities were not supplied. To sequence the TCRbeta CDR3 region, genomic DNA was isolated from the sorted cells. TCRbeta CDR3 regions were sequenced using the immunoSEQ Assay. TCRdb provides this immuneACCESS table in a form limited to in-frame rearrangements. Some clones are lacking; in checked studies, under half of them reflect an unresolved V gene, and why the rest are absent is not known. This sample is represented by 68,000 or so clones; around 83% of them were singletons. Over 1.3% of the sample is held by the ten biggest clonotypes.

The trial excluded patients who had a history of autoimmune disease or who were on systemic immunosuppression. Peripheral blood for TCR sequencing was drawn from every dose cohort at baseline, at cycle 4 day 1 and at cycle 7 day 1. Samples were obtained from an open-label, multicenter, first-in-human phase I dose-escalation trial of ivuxolimab. Adults with locally advanced or metastatic melanoma, renal cell carcinoma, hepatocellular carcinoma or head and neck squamous cell carcinoma were enrolled in the trial. Before TCR sequencing, CD4+ T cells and CD8+ T cells were sorted from peripheral blood as separate populations.

The sequencing here drew on CD4+ or CD8+ T cells sorted from blood, taken in a trial of the OX40 agonist ivuxolimab. The sequence links TRBV2 to TRBJ2-1; 10 central nucleotides agree with TRBD2. This TCR was sampled from an adult with an advanced solid tumor such as melanoma, head and neck, liver or kidney cancer. The DNA sequence is TGTGCCAGCAGTGCCATAGCGGGGGGAGCGAATGAGCAGTTCTTC. This encodes CASSAIAGGANEQFF.